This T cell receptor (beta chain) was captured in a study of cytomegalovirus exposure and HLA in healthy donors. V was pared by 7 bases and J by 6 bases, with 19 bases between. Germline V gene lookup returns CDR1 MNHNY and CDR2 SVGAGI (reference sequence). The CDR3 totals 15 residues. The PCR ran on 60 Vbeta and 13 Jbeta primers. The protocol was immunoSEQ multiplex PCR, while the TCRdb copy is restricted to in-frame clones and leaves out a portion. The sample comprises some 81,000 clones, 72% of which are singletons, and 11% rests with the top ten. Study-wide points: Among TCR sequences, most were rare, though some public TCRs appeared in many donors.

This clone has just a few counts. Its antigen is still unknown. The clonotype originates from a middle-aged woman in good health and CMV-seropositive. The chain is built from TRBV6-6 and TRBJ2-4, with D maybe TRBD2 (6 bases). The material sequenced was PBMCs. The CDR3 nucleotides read TGTGCCAGCATCAGAAGCACCATGGGGGGAAACATTCAGTACTTC. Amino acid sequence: CASIRSTMGGNIQYF.